This TCR beta chain was captured in a study of molecular identifiers for immune sequencing clone quantification (dated 2018 in TCRdb). Notes on the research overall: In a replicate experiment, RNA from roughly 20,000 or 100,000 naive CD8 T cells was split into five aliquots, four of which were sequenced. The study was a methods study using CD8 T cells to benchmark molecular-identifier clustering-based TCR repertoire sequencing (MIDCIRS) and TCR RNA copy counting. Findings and caveats that apply to the study as a whole: About three recovered TCR RNA copies per cell were obtained by modeling, versus approximately 9 by digital PCR, implying a capture efficiency of approximately 27%. A single cell's worth of spiked-in Jurkat TCR RNA was reported detectable even among under 1.3 million naive CD8 T cells. The naive libraries included spiked-in Jurkat TCR RNA (roughly eleven copies' worth), and this Jurkat TCR RNA is not part of the donor repertoire. In CMV-specific effector cells, clones with more than 20 RNA copies accounted for over 97% of molecules, whereas in naive cells such clones accounted for under 1%. The sizes of highly expanded clones could end up underestimated when identical TCR molecules share a barcode. When barcode sub-clustering was omitted, TCR diversity was inflated by chimeric consensus sequences, with chimeras reaching as high as 47%.

V is reduced by 4 bases and J by 5 bases, leaving a spacing of 15 bases between them. The CDR3, from cysteine to phenylalanine, totals 14 residues. Only the CDR3 part of the read is kept: 42 bases, read in frame from the first base. The germline V gene specifies LGHNA as CDR1 and YNFKEQ as CDR2. In the case of this clonotype: What this receptor recognizes is not known. Base qualities are not recorded, but no much larger clone differs from it by a single base.

Libraries of naive CD8 T cells were built from anywhere between roughly 18,000 and 1,000,000 sorted cells, with 10%, 30% or 50% of the purified RNA used. On a BD FACSAria II, naive CD8 T cells were FACS-sorted as CD8+CD4-CCR7+CD45RA+ and collected into RLT Plus buffer. To test detection sensitivity, Jurkat RNA equal to ten TCR copies was added to samples of roughly 18,000-1,100,000 naive CD8 T cells. Enrichment of CD8 T cells was performed with RosetteSep CD8+ T Cell Enrichment Cocktail and Ficoll-Paque, after which ACK red cell lysis was carried out. Receptors were amplified or captured by PCR. This sample was sequenced with an Illumina HiSeq 4000. Preparation of bulk TCR libraries followed a previously described approach, with the TCR primers listed in Table S5. Purification of total RNA was performed with the Qiagen AllPrep DNA/RNA kit. Reads from multiple sequencing runs of the same library were pooled before analysis. The original pipeline was this. Reads were retained only if an exact TCR constant sequence was present, and the retained reads were trimmed to 150 nt and grouped according to their 12-nt molecular barcodes. Reads in each barcode group were sub-clustered using a 15% Levenshtein threshold, and a quality-weighted consensus sequence was built for each RNA molecule. Non-functional sequences were discarded, and so were lower-count sequences lying one edit away from another sequence. On the basis of fitting two negative binomial distributions, barcode sub-clusters with fewer than 20% of the maximum read count were discarded. TCRdb cleaned the public reads at Q25 with fastp, built clones with MiXCR and kept in-frame beta chains. Every entry covers one CDR3 protein and lists the most common genes and DNA from its rows. The V and J calls follow TCRdb's processing rather than the paper's. This sample has 460,000 or so distinct CDR3 sequences in its table, and about 22% of those were observed once. Together, the top ten hold 0.7% to 1% of the sample.

The receptor was isolated from a human donor in good health. Some libraries in this study had Jurkat cell RNA spiked in. The V and J segments used are TRBV4-2 and TRBJ2-7, with a weak D call of TRBD1 (5 bases match). The sample was naive CD8+ T cells from blood, with Jurkat cell RNA spiked in. The cell subset or site label on this specimen signifies: FACS-sorted CD8+CD4-CCR7+CD45RA+ naive T cells. The CDR3 region: CASSLGVIPHEQYF. The DNA sequence reads TGTGCCAGCAGCCTAGGGGTTATTCCCCACGAGCAGTACTTC.